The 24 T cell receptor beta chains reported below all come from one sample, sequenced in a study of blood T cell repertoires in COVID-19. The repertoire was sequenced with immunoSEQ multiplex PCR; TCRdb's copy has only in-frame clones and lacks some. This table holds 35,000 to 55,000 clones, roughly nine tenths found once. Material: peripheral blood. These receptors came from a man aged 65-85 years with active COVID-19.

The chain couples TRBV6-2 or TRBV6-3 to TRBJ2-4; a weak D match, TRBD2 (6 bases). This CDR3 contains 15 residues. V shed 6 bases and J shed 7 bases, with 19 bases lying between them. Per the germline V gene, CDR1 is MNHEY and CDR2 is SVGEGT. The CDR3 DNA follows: TGTGCCAGCAGCTTTGGCGGGACGACCCAGAACATTCAGTACTTC. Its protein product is CASSFGGTTQNIQYF.

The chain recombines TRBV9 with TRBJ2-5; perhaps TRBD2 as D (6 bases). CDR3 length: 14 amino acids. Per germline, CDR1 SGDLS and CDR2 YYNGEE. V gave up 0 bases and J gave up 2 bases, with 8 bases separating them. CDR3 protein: CASSVGGEQETQYF. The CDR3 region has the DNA TGTGCCAGCAGCGTAGGCGGGGAGCAAGAGACCCAGTACTTC.

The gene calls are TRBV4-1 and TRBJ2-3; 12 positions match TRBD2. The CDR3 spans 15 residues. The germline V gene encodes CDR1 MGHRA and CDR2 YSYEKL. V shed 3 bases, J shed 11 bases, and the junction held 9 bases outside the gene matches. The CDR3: CASSQSTSGGPRQYF. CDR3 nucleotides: TGCGCCAGCAGCCAGTCAACTAGCGGGGGGCCAAGGCAGTATTTT.

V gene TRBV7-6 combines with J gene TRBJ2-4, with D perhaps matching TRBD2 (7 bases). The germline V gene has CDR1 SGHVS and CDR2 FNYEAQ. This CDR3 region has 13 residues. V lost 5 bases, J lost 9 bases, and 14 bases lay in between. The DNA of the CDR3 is TGTGCCAGCAGCGGGGGCGGGAGCTCCATTCAGTACTTC. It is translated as CASSGGGSSIQYF.

CDR3 residues: CASSRTSGRIGELFF. CDR3 sequence (DNA): TGTGCCAGCAGTCGGACTAGCGGGAGAATCGGGGAGCTGTTTTTT. The chain employs TRBV2 and TRBJ2-2; 13 bases fit TRBD2. The V and J ends lost 5 bases and 7 bases, in that order; junction bases with no gene match: 4. Germline lookup yields CDR1 SNHLY and CDR2 FYNNEI. The CDR3 sequence is 15 residues long.

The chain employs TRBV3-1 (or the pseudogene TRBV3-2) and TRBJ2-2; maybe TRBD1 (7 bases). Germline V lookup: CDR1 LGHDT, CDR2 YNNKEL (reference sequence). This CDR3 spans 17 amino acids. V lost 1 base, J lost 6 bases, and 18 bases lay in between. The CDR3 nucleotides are TGTGCCAGCAGCCAAGTTCAAGGCAGGGGGGTCCCCGGGGAGCTGTTTTTT. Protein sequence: CASSQVQGRGVPGELFF.

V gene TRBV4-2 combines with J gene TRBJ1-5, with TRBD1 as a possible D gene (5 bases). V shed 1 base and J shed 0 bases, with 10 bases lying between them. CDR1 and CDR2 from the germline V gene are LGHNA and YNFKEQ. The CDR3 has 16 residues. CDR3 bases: TGTGCCAGCAGCCAAGGTCAGGGCCATAGCAATCAGCCCCAGCATTTT. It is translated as CASSQGQGHSNQPQHF.

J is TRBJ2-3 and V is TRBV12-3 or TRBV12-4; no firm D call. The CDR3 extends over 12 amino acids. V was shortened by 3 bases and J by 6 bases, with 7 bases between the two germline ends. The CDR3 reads CASSLNRDTQYF. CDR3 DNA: TGTGCCAGCAGTTTGAATCGGGATACGCAGTATTTT.

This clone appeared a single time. The CDR3 protein is CASNRAWRNDVYEQFF. In DNA form, the CDR3 reads TGTGCCAGCAACCGGGCGTGGAGGAACGATGTTTATGAGCAGTTCTTC. The rearrangement joins TRBV28 to TRBJ2-1, with a tentative D call TRBD2 (5 bases). This CDR3 is built from 16 residues. Germline CDR1 reads MDHEN; CDR2 reads SYDVKM. The ends were cut back, 7 bases at V and 8 bases at J, with 24 bases in the middle.

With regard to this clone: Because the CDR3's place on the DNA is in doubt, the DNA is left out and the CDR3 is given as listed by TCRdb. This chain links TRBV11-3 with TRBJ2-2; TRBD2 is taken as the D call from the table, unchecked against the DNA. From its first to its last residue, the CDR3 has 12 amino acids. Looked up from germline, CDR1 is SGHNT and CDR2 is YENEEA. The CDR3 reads CASSSSVRELFF.

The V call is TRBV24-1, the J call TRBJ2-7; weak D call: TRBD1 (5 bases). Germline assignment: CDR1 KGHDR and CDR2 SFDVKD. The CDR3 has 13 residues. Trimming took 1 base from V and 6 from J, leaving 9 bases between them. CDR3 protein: CATSDLWGSEQYF. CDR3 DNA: TGTGCCACCAGTGATTTATGGGGCTCCGAGCAGTACTTC.

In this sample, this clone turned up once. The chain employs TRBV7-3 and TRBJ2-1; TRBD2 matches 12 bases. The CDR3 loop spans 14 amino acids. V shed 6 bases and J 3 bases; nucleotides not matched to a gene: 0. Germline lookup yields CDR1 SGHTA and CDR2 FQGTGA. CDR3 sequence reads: CASRTSGSYNEQFF. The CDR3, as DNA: TGTGCCAGCAGGACTAGCGGGAGCTACAATGAGCAGTTCTTC.

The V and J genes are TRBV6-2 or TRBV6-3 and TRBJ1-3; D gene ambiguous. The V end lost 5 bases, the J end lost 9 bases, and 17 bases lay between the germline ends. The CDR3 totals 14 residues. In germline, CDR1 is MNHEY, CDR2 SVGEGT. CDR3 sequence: CASSQQSLFGTIYF. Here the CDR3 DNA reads TGTGCCAGCAGTCAACAGTCCCTGTTCGGCACCATATATTTT.

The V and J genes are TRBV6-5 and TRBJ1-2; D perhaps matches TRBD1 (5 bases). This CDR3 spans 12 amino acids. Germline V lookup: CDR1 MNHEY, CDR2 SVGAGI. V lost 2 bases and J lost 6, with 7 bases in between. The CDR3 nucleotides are TGTGCCAGCAGTTACGCAGGGAATGGCTACACCTTC. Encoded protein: CASSYAGNGYTF.

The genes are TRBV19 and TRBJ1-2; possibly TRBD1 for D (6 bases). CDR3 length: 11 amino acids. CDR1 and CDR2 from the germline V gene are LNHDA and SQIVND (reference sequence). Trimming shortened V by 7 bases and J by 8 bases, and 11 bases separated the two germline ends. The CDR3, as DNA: TGTGCCAGTACCACAGGGTGGGGCTACACCTTC. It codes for CASTTGWGYTF.

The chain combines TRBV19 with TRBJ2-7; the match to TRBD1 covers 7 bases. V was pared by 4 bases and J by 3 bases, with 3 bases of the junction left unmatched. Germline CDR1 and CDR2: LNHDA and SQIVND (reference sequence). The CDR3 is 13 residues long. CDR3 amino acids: CASSKGDSYEQYF. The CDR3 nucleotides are TGTGCCAGTAGTAAGGGGGACAGCTACGAGCAGTACTTC.

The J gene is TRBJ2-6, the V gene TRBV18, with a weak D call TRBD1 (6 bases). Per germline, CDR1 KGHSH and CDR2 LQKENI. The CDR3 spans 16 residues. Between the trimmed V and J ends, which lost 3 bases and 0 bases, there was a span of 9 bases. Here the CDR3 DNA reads TGTGCCAGCTCACCCGGACAGACCTCTGGGGCCAACGTCCTGACTTTC. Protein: CASSPGQTSGANVLTF.

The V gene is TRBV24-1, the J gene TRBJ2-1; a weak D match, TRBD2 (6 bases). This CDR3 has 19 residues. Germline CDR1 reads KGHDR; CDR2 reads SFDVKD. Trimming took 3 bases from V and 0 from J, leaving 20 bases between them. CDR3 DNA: TGTGCCACCAGTGATCTCAGATCTCGACCGGGAGCCTCCTACAATGAGCAGTTCTTC. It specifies CATSDLRSRPGASYNEQFF.

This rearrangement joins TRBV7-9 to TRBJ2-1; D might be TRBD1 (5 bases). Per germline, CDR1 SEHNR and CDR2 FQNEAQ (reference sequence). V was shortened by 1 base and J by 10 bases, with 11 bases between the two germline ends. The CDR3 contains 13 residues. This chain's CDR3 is CASSLGLTGEQFF. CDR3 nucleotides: TGTGCCAGCAGCTTAGGGCTTACAGGAGAGCAGTTCTTC.

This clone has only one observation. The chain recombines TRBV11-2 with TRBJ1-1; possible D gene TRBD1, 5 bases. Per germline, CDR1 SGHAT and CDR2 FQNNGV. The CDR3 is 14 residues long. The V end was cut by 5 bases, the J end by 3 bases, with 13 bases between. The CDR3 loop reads CASSPWGRDTEAFF. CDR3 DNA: TGTGCCAGCAGCCCCTGGGGCAGGGACACTGAAGCTTTCTTT.

The CDR3 sequence is CASSWDRKGTYNEQFF. CDR3 DNA sequence: TGTGCCAGCAGTTGGGACAGGAAGGGAACCTACAATGAGCAGTTCTTC. V usage is TRBV28 and J usage is TRBJ2-1; 8 bases are shared with TRBD1. V shed 4 bases, J shed 2 bases, and the junction held 7 bases outside the gene matches. Germline CDR1 is MDHEN and CDR2 is SYDVKM. The CDR3 has 16 residues. The complete variable domain, with remaining parts taken from reference TRBV28 and TRBJ2-1, reads DVKVTQSSRYLVKRTGEKVFLECVQDMDHENMFWYRQDPGLGLRLIYFSYDVKMKEKGDIPEGYSVSREKKERFSLILESASTNQTSMYLCASSWDRKGTYNEQFFGPGTRLTVL.

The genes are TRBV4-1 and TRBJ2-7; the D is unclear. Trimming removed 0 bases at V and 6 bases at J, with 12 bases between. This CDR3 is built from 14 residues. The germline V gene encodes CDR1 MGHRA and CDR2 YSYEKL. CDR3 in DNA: TGCGCCAGCAGCCAAGATCGCGCTATGCTCGAGCAGTACTTC. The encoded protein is CASSQDRAMLEQYF.

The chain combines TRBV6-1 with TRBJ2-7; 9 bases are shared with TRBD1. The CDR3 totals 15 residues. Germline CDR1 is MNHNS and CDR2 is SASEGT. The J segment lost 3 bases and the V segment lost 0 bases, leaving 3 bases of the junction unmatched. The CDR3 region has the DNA TGTGCCAGCAGTGAAGCGGGGACAGGGTTCTACGAGCAGTACTTC. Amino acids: CASSEAGTGFYEQYF.

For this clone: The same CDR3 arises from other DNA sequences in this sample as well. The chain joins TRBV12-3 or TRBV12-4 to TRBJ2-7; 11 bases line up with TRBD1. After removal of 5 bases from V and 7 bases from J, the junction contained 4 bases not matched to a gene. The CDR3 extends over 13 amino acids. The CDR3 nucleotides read TGTGCCAGCAGTGGACAGGGGGCGCGAGAGCAGTACTTC. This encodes CASSGQGAREQYF.